This TCR beta chain was captured by sequencing in a study of immune cell composition in non-small cell lung cancer. DNA was extracted from unsorted cell suspensions stored frozen. The CDR3 contains 15 residues. Germline CDR1 MRHNA, CDR2 SNTAGT. The ends lost 3 bases at V and 2 bases at J; junction bases unmatched: 1. Clones were read by immunoSEQ multiplex PCR, and TCRdb kept only the in-frame ones, dropping some. In the table there are 5,000 or so clones, roughly 76% of which are singletons. The chain has TRBV6-4 and TRBJ2-6, with 7 bases aligning to TRBD2. The receptor was derived from a human donor with non-small cell lung cancer. Sequenced sample: lung tumor tissue. This CDR3 is CASSEGRAGANVLTF. In DNA, the CDR3 is TGTGCCAGCAGTGAAGGGAGGGCTGGGGCCAACGTCCTGACTTTC.